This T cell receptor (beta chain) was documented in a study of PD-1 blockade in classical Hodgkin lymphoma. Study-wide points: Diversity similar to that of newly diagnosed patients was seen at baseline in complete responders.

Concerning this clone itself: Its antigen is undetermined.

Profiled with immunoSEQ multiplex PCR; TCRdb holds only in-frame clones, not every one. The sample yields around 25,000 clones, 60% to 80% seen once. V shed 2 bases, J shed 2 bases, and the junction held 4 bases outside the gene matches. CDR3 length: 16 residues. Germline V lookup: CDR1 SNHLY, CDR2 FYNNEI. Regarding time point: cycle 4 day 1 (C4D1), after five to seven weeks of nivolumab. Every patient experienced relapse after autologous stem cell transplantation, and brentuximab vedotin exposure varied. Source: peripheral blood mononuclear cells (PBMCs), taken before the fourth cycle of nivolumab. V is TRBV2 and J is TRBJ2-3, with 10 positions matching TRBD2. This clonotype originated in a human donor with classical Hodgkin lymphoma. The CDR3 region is CASSEILAGYTDTQYF. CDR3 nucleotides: TGTGCCAGCAGTGAAATACTAGCGGGATACACAGATACGCAGTATTTT.